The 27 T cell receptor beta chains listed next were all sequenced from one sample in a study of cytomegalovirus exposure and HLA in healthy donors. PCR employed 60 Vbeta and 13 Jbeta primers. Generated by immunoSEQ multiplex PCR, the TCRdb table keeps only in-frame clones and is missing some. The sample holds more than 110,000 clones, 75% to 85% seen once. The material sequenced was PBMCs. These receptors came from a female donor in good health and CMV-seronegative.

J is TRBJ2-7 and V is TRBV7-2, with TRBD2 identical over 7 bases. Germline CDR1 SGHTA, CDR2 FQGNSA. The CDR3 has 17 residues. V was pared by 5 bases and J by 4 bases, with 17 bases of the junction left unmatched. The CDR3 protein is CASSIGPSGTGGYEQYF. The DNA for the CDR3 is TGTGCCAGCAGCATTGGGCCCAGCGGGACGGGGGGTTACGAGCAGTACTTC.

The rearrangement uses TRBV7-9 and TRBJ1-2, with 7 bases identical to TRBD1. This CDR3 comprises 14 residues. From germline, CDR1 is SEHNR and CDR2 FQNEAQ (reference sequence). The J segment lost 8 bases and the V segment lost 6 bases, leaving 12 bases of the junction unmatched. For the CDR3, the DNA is TGTGCCAGCAGGGGGCTAGACAGGGTTTCCGGCTACACCTTC. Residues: CASRGLDRVSGYTF.

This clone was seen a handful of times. The CDR3 loop is CASSRDRGPYEQYF. Written as DNA, the CDR3 is TGCGCCAGCAGCAGGGACAGGGGACCGTACGAGCAGTACTTC. J is TRBJ2-7 and V is TRBV4-1; 10 bases are a match to TRBD1. There are 14 residues in the CDR3. The V segment lost 5 bases and the J segment 4 bases; nucleotides outside the gene matches: 5. Germline loops: CDR1 MGHRA, CDR2 YSYEKL.

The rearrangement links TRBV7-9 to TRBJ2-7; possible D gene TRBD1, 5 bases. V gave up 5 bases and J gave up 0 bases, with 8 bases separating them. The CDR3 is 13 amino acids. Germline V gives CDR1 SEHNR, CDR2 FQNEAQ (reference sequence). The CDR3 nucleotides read TGTGCCAGCAGCGGGGCGAGCTCCTACGAGCAGTACTTC. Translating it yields CASSGASSYEQYF.

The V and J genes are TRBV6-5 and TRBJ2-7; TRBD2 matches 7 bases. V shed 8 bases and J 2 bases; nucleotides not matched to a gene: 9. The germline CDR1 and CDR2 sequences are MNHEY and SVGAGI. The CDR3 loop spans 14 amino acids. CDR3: CASHGEGIPYEQYF. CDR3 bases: TGTGCCAGCCATGGGGAGGGGATCCCCTACGAGCAGTACTTC.

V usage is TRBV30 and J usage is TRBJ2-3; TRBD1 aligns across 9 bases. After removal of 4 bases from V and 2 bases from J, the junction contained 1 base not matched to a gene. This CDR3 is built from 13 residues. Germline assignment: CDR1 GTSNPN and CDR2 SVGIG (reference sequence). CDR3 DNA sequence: TGTGCCTGGAACAGGGGGCCCACAGATACGCAGTATTTT. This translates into CAWNRGPTDTQYF.

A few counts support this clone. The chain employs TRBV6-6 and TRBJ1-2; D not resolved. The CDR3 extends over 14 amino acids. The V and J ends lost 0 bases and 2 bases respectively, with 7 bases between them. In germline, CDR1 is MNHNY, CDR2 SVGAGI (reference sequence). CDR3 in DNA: TGTGCCAGCAGTTACTCACCCAGAAACTATGGCTACACCTTC. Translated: CASSYSPRNYGYTF.

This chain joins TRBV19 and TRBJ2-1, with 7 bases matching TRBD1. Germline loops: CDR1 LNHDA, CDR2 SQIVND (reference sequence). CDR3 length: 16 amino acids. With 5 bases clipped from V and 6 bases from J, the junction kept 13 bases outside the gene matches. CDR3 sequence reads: CASSLPRTGRFNEQFF. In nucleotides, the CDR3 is TGTGCCAGTAGTTTGCCGAGGACAGGACGTTTCAATGAGCAGTTCTTC.

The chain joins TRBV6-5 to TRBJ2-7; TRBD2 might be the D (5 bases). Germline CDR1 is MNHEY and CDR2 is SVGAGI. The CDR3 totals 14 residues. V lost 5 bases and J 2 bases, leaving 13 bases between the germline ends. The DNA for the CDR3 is TGTGCCAGCAGTGAGGGTTTACTCACCTACGAGCAGTACTTC. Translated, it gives CASSEGLLTYEQYF.

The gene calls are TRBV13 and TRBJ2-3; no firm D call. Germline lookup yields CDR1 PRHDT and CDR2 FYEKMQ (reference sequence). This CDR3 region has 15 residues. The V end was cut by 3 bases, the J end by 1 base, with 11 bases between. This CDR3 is CASSLIRSRTDTQYF. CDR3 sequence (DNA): TGTGCCAGCAGCTTGATCCGGTCCCGCACAGATACGCAGTATTTT.

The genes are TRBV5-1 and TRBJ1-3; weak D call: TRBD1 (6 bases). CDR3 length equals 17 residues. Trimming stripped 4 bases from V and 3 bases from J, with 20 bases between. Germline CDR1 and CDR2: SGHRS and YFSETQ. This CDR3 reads CASSVNLQGSLGNTIYF. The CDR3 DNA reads TGCGCCAGCAGCGTAAACCTACAGGGTAGTCTTGGAAACACCATATATTTT.

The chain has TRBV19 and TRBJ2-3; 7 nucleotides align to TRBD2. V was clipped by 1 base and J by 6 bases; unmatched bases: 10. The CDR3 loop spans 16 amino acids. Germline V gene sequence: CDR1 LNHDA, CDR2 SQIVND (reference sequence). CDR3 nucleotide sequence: TGTGCCAGTAGTATAGCTCTGGGGGGGACGAGGGATACGCAGTATTTT. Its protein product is CASSIALGGTRDTQYF.

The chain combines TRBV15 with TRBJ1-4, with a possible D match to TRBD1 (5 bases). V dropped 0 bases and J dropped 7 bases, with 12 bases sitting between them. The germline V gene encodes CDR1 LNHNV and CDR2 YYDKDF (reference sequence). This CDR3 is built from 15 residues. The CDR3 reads CATSRDKGDSEKLFF. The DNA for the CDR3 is TGTGCCACCAGCAGAGATAAAGGGGATAGTGAAAAACTGTTTTTT. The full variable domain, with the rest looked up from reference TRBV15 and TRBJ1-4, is DAMVIQNPRYQVTQFGKPVTLSCSQTLNHNVMYWYQQKSSQAPKLLFHYYDKDFNNEADTPDNFQSRRPNTSFCFLDIRSPGLGDTAMYLCATSRDKGDSEKLFFGSGTQLSVL.

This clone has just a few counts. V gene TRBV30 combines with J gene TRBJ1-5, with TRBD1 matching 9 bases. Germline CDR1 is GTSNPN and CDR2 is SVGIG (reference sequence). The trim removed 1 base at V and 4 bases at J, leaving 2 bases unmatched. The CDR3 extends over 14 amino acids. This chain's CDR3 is CAWSAGTGNQPQHF. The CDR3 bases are TGTGCCTGGAGTGCCGGGACAGGGAATCAGCCCCAGCATTTT.

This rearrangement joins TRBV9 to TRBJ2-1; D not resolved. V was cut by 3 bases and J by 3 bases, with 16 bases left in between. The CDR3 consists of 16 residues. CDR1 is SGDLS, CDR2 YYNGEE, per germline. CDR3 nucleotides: TGTGCCAGCAGCGCCCACGGTCAGAGCGTCTACAATGAGCAGTTCTTC. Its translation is CASSAHGQSVYNEQFF.

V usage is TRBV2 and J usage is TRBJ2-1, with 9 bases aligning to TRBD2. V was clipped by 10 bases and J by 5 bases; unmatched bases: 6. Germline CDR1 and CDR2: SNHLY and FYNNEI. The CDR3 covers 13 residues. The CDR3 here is CANQREAHNEQFF. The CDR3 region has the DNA TGTGCCAACCAGCGGGAGGCTCACAATGAGCAGTTCTTC.

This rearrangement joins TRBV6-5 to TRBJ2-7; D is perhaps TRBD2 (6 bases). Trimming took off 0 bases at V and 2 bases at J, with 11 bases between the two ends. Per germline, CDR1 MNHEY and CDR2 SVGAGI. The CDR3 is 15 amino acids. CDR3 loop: CASSYSPPGAYEQYF. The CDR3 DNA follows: TGTGCCAGCAGTTACTCGCCACCGGGGGCCTACGAGCAGTACTTC.

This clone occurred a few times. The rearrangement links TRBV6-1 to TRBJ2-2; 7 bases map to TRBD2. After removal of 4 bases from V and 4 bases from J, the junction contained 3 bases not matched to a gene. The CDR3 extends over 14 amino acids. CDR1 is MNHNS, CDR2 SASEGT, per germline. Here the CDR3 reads CASSASGTTGELFF. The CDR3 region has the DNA TGTGCCAGCAGTGCTAGCGGAACCACCGGGGAGCTGTTTTTT.

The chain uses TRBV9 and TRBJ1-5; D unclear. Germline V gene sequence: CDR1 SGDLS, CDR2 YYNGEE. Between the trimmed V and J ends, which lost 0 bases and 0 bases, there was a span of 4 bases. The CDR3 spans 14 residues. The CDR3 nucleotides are TGTGCCAGCAGCGTAGACGGTAGCAATCAGCCCCAGCATTTT. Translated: CASSVDGSNQPQHF. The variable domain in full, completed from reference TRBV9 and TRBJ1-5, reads DSGVTQTPKHLITATGQRVTLRCSPRSGDLSVYWYQQSLDQGLQFLIQYYNGEERAKGNILERFSAQQFPDLHSELNLSSLELGDSALYFCASSVDGSNQPQHFGDGTRLSIL.

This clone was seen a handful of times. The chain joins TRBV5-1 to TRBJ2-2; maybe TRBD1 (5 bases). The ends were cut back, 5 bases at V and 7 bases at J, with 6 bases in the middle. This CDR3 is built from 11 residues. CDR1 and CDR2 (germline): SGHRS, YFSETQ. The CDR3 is CASSQGGELFF. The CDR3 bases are TGCGCCAGCAGTCAGGGCGGGGAGCTGTTTTTT.

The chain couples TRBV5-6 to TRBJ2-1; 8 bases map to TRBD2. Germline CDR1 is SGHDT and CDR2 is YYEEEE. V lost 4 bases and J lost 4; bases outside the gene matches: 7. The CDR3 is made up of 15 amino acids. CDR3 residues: CASSPRGEGYNEQFF. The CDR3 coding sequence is TGTGCCAGCAGCCCGCGGGGGGAAGGGTACAATGAGCAGTTCTTC.

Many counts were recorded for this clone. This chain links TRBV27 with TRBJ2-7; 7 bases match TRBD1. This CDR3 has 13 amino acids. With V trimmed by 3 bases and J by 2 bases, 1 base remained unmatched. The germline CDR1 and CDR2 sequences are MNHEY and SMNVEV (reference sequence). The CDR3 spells CASSLTGTYEQYF. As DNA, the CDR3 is TGTGCCAGCAGTTTGACAGGGACCTACGAGCAGTACTTC.

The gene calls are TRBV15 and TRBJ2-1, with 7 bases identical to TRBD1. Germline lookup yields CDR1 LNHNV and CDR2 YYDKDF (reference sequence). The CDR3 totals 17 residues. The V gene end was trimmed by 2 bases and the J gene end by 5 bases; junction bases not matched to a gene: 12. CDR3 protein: CATSRTRRDRRDNEQFF. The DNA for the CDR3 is TGTGCCACCAGCAGAACTCGCCGGGACAGAAGAGACAATGAGCAGTTCTTC.

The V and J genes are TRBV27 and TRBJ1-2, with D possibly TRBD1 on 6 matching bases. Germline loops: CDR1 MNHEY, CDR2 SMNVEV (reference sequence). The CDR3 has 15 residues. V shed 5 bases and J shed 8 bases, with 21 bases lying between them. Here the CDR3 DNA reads TGTGCCAGCAGTCCCTCGCTAGGGGGAGTTGGAGGCTACACCTTC. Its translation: CASSPSLGGVGGYTF.

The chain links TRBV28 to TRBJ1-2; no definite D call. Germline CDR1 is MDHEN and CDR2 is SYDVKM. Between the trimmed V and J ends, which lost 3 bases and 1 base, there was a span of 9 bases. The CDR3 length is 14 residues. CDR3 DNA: TGTGCCAGCAGTTTTAGCTCGATTAACTATGGCTACACCTTC. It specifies CASSFSSINYGYTF.

Here the CDR3 reads CASSLRGQGPTDTQYF. The CDR3 DNA reads as TGTGCCAGCAGCTTAAGGGGACAGGGCCCCACAGATACGCAGTATTTT. The chain employs TRBV7-3 and TRBJ2-3, with TRBD1 matching 9 bases. Germline assignment: CDR1 SGHTA and CDR2 FQGTGA. Trimming cost V 1 base and J 2 bases; bases outside gene matches: 4. This CDR3 has 16 amino acids.

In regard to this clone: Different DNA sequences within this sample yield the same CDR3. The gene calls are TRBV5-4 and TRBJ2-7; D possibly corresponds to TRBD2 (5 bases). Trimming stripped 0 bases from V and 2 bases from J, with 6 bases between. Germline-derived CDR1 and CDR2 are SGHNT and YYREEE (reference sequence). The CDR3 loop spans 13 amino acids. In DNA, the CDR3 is TGTGCCAGCAGCTTGGGCGGGCCCTACGAGCAGTACTTC. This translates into CASSLGGPYEQYF.